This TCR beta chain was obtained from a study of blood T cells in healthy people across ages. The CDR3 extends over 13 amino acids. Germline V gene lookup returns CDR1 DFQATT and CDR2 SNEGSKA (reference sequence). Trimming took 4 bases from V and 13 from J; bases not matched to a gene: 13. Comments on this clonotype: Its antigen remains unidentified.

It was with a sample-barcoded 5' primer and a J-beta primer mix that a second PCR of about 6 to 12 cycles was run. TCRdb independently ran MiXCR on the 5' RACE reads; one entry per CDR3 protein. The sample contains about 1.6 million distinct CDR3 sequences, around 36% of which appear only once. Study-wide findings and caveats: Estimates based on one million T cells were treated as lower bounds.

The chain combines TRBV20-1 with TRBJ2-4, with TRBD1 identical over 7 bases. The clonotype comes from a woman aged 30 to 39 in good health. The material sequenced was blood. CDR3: CSAIRQGSRKQYF. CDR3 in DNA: TGCAGTGCTATCCGACAGGGAAGTCGGAAGCAGTACTTC.